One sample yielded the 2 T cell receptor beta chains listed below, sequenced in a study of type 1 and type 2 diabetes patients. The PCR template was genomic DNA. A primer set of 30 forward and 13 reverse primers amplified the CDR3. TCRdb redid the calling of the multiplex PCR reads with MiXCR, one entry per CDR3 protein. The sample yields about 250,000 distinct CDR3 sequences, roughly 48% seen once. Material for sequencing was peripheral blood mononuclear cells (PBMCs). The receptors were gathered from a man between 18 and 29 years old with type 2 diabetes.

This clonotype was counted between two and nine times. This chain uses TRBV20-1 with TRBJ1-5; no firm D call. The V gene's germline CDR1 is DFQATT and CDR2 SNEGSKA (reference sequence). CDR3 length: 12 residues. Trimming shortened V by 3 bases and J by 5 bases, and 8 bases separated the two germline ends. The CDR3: CSASSGDQPQHF. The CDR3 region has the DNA TGCAGTGCTAGTTCTGGGGATCAGCCCCAGCATTTT.

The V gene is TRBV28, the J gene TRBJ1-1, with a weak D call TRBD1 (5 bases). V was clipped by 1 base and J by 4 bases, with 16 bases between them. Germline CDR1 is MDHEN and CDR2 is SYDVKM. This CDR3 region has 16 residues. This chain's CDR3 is CASSLSRGGVITEAFF. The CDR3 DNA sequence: TGTGCCAGCAGTTTATCACGCGGAGGGGTGATCACTGAAGCTTTCTTT.